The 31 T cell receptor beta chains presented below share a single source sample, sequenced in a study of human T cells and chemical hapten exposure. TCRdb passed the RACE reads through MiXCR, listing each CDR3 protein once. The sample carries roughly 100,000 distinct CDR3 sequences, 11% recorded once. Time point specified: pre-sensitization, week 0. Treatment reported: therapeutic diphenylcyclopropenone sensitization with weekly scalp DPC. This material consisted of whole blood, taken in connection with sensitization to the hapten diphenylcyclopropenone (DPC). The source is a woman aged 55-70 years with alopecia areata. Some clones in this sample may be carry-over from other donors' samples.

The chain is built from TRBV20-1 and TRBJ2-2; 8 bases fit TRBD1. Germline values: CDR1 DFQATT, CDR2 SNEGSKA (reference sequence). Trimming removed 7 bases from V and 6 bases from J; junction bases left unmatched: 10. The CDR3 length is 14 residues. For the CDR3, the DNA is TGCAGTGTTCCGGCGACAGGGGCTGCCGGGGAGCTGTTTTTT. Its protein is CSVPATGAAGELFF.

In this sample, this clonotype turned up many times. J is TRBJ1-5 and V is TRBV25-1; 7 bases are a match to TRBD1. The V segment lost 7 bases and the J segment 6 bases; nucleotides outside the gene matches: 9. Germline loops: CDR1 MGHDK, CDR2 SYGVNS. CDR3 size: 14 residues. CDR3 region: CASITTGKGQPQHF. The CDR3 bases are TGTGCCAGCATTACGACAGGGAAAGGTCAGCCCCAGCATTTT. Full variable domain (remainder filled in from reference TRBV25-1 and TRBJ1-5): EADIYQTPRYLVIGTGKKITLECSQTMGHDKMYWYQQDPGMELHLIHYSYGVNSTEKGDLSSESTVSRIRTEHFPLTLESARPSHTSQYLCASITTGKGQPQHFGDGTRLSIL.

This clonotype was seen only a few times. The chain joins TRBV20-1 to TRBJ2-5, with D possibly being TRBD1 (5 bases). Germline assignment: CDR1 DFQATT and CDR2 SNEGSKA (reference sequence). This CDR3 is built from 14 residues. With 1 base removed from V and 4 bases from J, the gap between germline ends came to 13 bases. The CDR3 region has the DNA TGCAGTGCTAGAGGGATCCCTCAGGGAGAGACCCAGTACTTC. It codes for CSARGIPQGETQYF.

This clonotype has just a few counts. The CDR3 region is CASSSEGYQETQYF. CDR3 coding DNA: TGCGCCAGCAGCTCCGAAGGGTACCAAGAGACCCAGTACTTC. The chain is built from TRBV5-1 and TRBJ2-5; no clear D. The germline CDR1 and CDR2 sequences are SGHRS and YFSETQ. V lost 3 bases and J 0 bases, leaving 9 bases between the germline ends. CDR3 length: 14 residues.

The CDR3 spells CASSSILQGTEAFF. The CDR3 region has the DNA TGTGCCAGCAGCAGCATCCTTCAGGGTACTGAAGCTTTCTTT. J is TRBJ1-1 and V is TRBV7-9; tentative D call: TRBD1 (5 bases). The germline V gene has CDR1 SEHNR and CDR2 FQNEAQ (reference sequence). This CDR3 region has 14 residues. V lost 5 bases to trimming and J lost 5 bases, with 15 bases between them.

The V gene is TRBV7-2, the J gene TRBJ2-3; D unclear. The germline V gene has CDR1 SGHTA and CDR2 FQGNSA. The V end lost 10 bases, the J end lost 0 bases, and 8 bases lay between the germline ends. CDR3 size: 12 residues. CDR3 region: CANRRSTDTQYF. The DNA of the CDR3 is TGTGCCAACCGTAGGAGCACAGATACGCAGTATTTT.

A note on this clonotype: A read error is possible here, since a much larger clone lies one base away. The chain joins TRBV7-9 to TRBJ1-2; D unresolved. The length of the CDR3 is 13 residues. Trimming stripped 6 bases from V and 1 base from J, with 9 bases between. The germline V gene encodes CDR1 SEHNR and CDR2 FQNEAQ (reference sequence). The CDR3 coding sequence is TGTGCCAGCAGGGGTGGGAATAACTATGGCTACACCTTC. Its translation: CASRGGNNYGYTF. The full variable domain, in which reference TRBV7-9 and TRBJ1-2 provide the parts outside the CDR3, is DTGVSQNPRHKITKRGQNVTFRCDPISEHNRLYWYRQTLGQGPEFLTYFQNEAQLEKSRLLSDRFSAERPKGSFSTLEIQRTEQGDSAMYLCASRGGNNYGYTFGSGTRLTVV.

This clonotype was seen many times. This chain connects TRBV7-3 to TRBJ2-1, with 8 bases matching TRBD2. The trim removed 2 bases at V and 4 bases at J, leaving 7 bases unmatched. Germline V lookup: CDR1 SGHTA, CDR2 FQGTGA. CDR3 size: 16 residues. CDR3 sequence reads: CASSLQASGGYNEQFF. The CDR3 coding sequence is TGTGCCAGCAGCTTACAAGCCAGCGGGGGTTACAATGAGCAGTTCTTC.

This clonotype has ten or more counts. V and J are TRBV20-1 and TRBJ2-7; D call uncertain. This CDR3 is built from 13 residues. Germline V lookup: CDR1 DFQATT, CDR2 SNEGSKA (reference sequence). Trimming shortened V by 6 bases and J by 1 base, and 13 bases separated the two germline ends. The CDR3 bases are TGCAGTGCCATCCCTGGGGTTTCCTACGAGCAGTACTTC. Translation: CSAIPGVSYEQYF.

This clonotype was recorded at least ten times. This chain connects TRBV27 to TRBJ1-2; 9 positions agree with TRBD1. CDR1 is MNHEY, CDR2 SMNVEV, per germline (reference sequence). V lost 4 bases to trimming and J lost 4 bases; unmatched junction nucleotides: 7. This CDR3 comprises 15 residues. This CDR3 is CASSYRTGVVYGYTF. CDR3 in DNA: TGTGCCAGCAGTTACCGGACAGGGGTGGTCTATGGCTACACCTTC.

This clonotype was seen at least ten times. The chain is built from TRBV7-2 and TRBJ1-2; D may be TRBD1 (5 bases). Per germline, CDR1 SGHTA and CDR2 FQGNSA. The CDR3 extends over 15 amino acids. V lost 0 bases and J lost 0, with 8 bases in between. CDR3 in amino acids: CASSLATGANYGYTF. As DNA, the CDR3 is TGTGCCAGCAGCTTAGCCACGGGGGCTAACTATGGCTACACCTTC.

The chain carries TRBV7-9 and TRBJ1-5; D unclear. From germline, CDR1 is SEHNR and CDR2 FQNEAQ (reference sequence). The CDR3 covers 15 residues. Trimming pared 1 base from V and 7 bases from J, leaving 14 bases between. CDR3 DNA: TGTGCCAGCAGCTTAGAATACGAGACCACCCAGCCCCAGCATTTT. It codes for CASSLEYETTQPQHF.

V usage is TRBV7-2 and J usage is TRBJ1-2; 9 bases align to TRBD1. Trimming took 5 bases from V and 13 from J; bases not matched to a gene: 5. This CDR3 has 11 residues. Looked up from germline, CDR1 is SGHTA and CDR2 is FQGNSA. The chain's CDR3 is CASSQGQGSTF. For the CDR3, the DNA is TGTGCCAGCAGCCAAGGACAGGGGAGCACCTTC.

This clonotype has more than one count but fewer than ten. For the CDR3, the DNA is TGTGCCAGCAGCTTAGCAGAGTCCTTCGGGGACACCGGGGAGCTGTTTTTT. Translating gives CASSLAESFGDTGELFF. The chain employs TRBV7-6 and TRBJ2-2, with TRBD2 as a possible D gene (5 bases). The CDR3 is 17 amino acids. Per germline, CDR1 SGHVS and CDR2 FNYEAQ. Trimming removed 0 bases at V and 3 bases at J, with 14 bases between.

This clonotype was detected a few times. The CDR3 DNA reads as TGTGCCAGCATACAGGGGAACACCGGGGAGCTGTTTTTT. As protein: CASIQGNTGELFF. The rearrangement links TRBV12-3 or TRBV12-4 to TRBJ2-2, with D perhaps TRBD1 (6 bases). This CDR3 spans 13 amino acids. Trimming left V 7 bases short and J 1 base short, with 7 bases between.

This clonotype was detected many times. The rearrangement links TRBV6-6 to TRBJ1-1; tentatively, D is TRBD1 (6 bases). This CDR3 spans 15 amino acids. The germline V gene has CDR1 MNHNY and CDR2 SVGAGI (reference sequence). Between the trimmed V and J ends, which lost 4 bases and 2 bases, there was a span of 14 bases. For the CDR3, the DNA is TGTGCCAGCAGTTTGGACAGAAGCTTTAACACTGAAGCTTTCTTT. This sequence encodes CASSLDRSFNTEAFF.

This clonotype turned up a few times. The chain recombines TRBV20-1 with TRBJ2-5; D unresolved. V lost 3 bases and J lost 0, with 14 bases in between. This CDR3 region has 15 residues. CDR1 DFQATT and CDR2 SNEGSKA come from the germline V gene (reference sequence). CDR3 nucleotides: TGCAGTGCTAGGTCCTCCTTGCTCTACCAAGAGACCCAGTACTTC. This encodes CSARSSLLYQETQYF.

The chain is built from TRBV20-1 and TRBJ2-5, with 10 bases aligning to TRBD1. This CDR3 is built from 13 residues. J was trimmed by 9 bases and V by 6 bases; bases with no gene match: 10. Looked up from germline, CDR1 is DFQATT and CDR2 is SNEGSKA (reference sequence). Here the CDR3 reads CSAWDRGIGPQYF. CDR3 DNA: TGCAGTGCGTGGGACAGGGGAATAGGGCCCCAGTACTTC.

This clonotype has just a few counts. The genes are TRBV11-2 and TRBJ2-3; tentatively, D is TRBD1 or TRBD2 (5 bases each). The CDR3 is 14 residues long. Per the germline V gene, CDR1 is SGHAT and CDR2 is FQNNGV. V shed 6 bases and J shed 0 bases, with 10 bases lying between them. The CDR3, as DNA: TGTGCCAGCAGTCGAGGGGCGAGCACAGATACGCAGTATTTT. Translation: CASSRGASTDTQYF.

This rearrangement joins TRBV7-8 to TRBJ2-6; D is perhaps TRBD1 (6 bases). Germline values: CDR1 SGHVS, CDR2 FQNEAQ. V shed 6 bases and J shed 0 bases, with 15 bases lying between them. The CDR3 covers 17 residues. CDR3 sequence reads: CASSQTGPFSGANVLTF. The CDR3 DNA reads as TGTGCCAGCAGTCAGACAGGCCCATTCTCTGGGGCCAACGTCCTGACTTTC.

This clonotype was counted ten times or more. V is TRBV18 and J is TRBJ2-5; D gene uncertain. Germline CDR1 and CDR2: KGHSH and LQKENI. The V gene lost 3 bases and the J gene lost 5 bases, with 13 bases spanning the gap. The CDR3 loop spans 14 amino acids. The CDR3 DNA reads TGTGCCAGCTCACCTTTCGGACGCACTGAGACCCAGTACTTC. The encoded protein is CASSPFGRTETQYF.

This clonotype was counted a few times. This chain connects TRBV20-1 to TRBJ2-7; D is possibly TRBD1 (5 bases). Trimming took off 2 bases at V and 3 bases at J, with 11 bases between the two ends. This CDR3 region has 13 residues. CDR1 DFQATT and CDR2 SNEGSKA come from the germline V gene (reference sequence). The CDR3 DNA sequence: TGCAGTGCTAGATATCAGGGTGGCTACGAGCAGTACTTC. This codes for CSARYQGGYEQYF.

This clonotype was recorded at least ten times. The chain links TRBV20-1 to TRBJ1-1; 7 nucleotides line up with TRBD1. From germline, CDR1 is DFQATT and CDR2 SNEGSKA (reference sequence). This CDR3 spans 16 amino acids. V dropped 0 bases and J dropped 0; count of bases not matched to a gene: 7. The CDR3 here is CSARERQGRMNTEAFF. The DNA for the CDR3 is TGCAGTGCTAGAGAACGACAGGGACGGATGAACACTGAAGCTTTCTTT.

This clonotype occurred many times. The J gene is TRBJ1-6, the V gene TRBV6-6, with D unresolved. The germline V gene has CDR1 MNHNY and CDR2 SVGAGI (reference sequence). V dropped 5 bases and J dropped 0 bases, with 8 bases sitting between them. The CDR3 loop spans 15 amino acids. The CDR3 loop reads CASSLTSSYNSPLHF. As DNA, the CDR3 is TGTGCCAGCAGTCTAACTAGCTCCTATAATTCACCCCTCCACTTT.

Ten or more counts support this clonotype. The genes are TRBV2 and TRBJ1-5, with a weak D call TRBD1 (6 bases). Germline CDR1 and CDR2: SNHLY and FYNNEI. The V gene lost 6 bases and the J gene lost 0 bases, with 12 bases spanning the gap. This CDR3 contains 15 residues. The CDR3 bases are TGTGCCAGCAGAGAACAGGGAACTAGCAATCAGCCCCAGCATTTT. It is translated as CASREQGTSNQPQHF.

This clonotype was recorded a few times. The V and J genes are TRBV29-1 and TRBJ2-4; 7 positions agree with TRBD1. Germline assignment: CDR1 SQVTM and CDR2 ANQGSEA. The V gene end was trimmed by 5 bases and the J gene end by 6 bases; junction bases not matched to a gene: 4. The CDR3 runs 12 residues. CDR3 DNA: TGCAGCGTTCGACAGGGACCAAACATTCAGTACTTC. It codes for CSVRQGPNIQYF.

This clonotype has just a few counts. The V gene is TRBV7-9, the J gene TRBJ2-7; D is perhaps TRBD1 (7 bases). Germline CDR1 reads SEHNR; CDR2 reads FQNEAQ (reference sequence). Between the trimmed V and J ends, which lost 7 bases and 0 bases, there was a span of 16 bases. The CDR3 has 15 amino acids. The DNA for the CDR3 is TGTGCCAGCACCCCCGGGGGACAGAGCTCCTACGAGCAGTACTTC. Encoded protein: CASTPGGQSSYEQYF.

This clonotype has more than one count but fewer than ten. CDR3 bases: TGTGCCAGCAGCTTAGAGGCGGCTAGCGGGAACTCTGGGGCCAACGTCCTGACTTTC. Its translation: CASSLEAASGNSGANVLTF. The J gene is TRBJ2-6, the V gene TRBV11-2; 9 bases map to TRBD2. Germline CDR1 and CDR2: SGHAT and FQNNGV. V lost 0 bases and J lost 0; bases outside the gene matches: 6. This CDR3 spans 19 amino acids. The whole variable domain, filled in from reference TRBV11-2 and TRBJ2-6, reads EAGVAQSPRYKIIEKRQSVAFWCNPISGHATLYWYQQILGQGPKLLIQFQNNGVVDDSQLPKDRFSAERLKGVDSTLKIQPAKLEDSAVYLCASSLEAASGNSGANVLTFGAGSRLTVL.

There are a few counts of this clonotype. CDR3 residues: CSVAGVLGKNIQYF. As DNA, the CDR3 is TGCAGCGTTGCTGGGGTCTTGGGCAAAAACATTCAGTACTTC. The chain employs TRBV29-1 and TRBJ2-4; D is undetermined. The V gene's germline CDR1 is SQVTM and CDR2 ANQGSEA. Trimming left V 4 bases short and J 3 bases short, with 13 bases between. CDR3 length: 14 amino acids.

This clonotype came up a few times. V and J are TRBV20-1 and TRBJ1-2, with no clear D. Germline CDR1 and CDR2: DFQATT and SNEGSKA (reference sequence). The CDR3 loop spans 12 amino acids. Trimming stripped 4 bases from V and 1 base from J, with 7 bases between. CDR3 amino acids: CSAKENNYGYTF. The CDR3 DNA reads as TGCAGTGCTAAAGAGAATAACTATGGCTACACCTTC.

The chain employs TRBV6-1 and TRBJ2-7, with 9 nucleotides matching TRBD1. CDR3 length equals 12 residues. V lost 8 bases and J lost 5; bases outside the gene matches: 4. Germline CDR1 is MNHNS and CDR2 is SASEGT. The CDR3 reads CASYRGRDEQYF. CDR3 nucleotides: TGTGCCAGCTACAGGGGGCGCGACGAGCAGTACTTC.